This entry describes one T cell receptor beta chain. The antigen remains unidentified. The data derive from a study of OX40 agonist ivuxolimab in advanced cancers. Across the study: Patients treated during dose escalation were battling hepatocellular carcinoma, melanoma, renal cell or head and neck cancer.

Findings and caveats of the study: CD4+ and CD8+ blood T cells expanded clonally by week 6 at 0.1 to 3.0 mg/kg. There were, on average, more expanded clones in CD8+ T cells than in CD4+.

Assay used: immunoSEQ multiplex PCR; TCRdb lists only in-frame clones, some missing. The table lists tens of thousands of clones, around 89% of them singletons. Patients with a history of autoimmune disease or on systemic immunosuppression were excluded. Sequences were derived from CD4+ or CD8+ T cells sorted from blood, sampled in a trial of the OX40 agonist ivuxolimab. The sequence came from an adult with an advanced solid tumor such as melanoma, head and neck, liver or kidney cancer.

CDR3 nucleotides: TGCAGCGCTGCCCCGACAGTCTTCCCTGAAGCTTTCTTT. Its protein product is CSAAPTVFPEAFF. The chain employs TRBV29-1 and TRBJ1-1; perhaps TRBD1 as D (5 bases). CDR1 is SQVTM and CDR2 is ANQGSEA in the germline V gene. The V gene lost 7 bases and the J gene lost 6 bases, with 18 bases spanning the gap. CDR3 length: 13 residues.